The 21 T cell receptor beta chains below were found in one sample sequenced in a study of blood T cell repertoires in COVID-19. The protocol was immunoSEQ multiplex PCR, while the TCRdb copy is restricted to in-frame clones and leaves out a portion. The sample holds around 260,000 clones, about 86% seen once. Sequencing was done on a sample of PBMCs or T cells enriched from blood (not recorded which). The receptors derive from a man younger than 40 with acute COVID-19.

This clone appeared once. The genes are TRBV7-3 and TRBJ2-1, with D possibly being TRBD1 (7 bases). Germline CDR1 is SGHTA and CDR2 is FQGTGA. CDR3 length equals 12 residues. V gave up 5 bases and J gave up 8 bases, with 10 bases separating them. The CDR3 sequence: CASSQGGHEQFF. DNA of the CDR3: TGTGCCAGCAGCCAGGGGGGCCATGAGCAGTTCTTC.

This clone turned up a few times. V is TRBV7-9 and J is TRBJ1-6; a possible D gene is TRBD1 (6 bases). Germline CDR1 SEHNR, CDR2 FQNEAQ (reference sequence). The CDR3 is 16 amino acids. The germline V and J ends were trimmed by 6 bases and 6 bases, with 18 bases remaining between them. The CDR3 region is CASRSIRGALNSPLHF. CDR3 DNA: TGTGCCAGCAGGTCCATCCGGGGGGCGCTTAATTCACCCCTCCACTTT.

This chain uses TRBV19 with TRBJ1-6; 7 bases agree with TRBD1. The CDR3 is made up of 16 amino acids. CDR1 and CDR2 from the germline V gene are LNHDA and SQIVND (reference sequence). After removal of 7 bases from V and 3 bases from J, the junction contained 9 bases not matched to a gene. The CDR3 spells CASKNRGADYNSPLHF. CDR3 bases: TGTGCCAGTAAGAACAGGGGCGCAGACTATAATTCACCCCTCCACTTT.

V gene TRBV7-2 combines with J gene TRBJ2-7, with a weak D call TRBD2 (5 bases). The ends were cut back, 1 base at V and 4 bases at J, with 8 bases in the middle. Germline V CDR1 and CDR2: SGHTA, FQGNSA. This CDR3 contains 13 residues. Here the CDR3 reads CASSLVGGYEQYV. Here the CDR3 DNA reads TGTGCCAGCAGCTTAGTCGGAGGTTACGAGCAGTACGTC.

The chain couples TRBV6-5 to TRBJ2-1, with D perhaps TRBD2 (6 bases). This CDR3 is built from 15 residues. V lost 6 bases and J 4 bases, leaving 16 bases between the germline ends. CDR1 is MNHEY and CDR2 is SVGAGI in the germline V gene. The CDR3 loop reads CASRTVAEIYNEQFF. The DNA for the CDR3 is TGTGCCAGCAGGACCGTAGCGGAGATTTACAATGAGCAGTTCTTC.

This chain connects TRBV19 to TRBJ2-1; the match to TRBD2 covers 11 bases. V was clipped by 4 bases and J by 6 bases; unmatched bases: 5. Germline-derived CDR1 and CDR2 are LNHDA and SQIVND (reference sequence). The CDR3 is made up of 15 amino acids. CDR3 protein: CASSTATSGGNEQFF. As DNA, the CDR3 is TGTGCCAGTAGTACCGCAACTAGCGGGGGCAATGAGCAGTTCTTC.

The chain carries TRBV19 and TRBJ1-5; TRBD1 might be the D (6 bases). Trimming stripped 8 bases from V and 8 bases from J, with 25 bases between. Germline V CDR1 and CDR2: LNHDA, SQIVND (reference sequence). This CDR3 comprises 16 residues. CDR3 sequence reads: CASRDIRKGALEPQHF. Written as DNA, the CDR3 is TGTGCCAGTCGGGACATCAGGAAGGGAGCCCTGGAGCCCCAGCATTTT.

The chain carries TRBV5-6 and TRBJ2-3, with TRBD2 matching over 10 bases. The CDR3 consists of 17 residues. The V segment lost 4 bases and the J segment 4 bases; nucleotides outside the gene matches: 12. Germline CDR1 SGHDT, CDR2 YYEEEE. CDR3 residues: CASSPQGLAGDPDTQYF. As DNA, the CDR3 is TGTGCCAGCAGCCCCCAGGGTCTAGCGGGAGATCCAGATACGCAGTATTTT.

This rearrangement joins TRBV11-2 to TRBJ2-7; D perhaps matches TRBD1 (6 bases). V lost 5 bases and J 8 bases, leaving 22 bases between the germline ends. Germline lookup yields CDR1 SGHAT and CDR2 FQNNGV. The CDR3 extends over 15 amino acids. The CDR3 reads CASSHYQGLWGKQYV. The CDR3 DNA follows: TGTGCCAGCAGCCACTACCAGGGGTTATGGGGGAAGCAGTACGTC.

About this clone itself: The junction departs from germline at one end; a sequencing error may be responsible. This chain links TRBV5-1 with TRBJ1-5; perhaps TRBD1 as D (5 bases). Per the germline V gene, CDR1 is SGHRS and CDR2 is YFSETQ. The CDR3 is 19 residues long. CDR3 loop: CASSSWTFGVLYSNQPQHF. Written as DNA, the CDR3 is TGTGCCAGCAGCTCCTGGACATTTGGGGTTCTATATAGCAATCAGCCCCAGCATTTT.

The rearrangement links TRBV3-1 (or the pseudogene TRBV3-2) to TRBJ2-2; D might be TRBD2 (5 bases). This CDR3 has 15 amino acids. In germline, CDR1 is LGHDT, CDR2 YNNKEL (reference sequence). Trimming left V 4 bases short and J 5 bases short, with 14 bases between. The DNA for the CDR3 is TGTGCCAGCAGCCGGGCTAGCCTCAGGACCGGGGAGCTGTTTTTT. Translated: CASSRASLRTGELFF.

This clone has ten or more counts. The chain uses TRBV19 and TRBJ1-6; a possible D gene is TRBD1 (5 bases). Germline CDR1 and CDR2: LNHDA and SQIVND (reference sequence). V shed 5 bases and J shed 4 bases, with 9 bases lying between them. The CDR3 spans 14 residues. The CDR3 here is CASSLTEYNSPLHF. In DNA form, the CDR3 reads TGTGCCAGTAGTTTGACAGAATATAATTCACCCCTCCACTTT.

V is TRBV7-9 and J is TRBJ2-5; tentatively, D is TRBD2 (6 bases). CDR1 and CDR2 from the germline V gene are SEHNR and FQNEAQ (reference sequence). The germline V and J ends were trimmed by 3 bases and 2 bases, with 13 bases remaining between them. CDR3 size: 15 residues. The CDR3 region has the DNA TGTGCCAGCAGCTTTTTGTCTAGCGCTCAAGAGACCCAGTACTTC. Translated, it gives CASSFLSSAQETQYF.

In nucleotides, the CDR3 is TGTGCCAGCAGCAAAAAAAGCGCCCCGGTAGCGACCAAATACTACGAGCAGTACGTC. Its protein is CASSKKSAPVATKYYEQYV. The chain is built from TRBV21-1 and TRBJ2-7; the table gives TRBD2 as D, unverified against the DNA. TRBV21-1 is annotated as a pseudogene. The length of the CDR3 is 19 residues.

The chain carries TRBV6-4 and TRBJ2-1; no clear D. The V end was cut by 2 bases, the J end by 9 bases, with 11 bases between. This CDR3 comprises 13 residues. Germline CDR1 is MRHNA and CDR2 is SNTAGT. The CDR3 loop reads CASSDDLLGEQFF. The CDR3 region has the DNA TGTGCCAGCAGTGACGACTTACTGGGTGAGCAGTTCTTC.

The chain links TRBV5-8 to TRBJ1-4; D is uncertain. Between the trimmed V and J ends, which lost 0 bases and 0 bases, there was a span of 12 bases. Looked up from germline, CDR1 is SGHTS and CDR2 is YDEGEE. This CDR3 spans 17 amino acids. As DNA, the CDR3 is TGTGCCAGCAGCTTGGGAGCGGGGTTTGCAACTAATGAAAAACTGTTTTTT. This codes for CASSLGAGFATNEKLFF.

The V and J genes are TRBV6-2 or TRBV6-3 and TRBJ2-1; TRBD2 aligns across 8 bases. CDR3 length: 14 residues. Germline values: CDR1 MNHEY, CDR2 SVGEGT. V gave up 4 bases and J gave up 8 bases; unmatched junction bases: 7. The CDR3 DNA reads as TGTGCCAGCAGTTTATCAAGCGGGAGCGATGAGCAGTTCTTC. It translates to CASSLSSGSDEQFF.

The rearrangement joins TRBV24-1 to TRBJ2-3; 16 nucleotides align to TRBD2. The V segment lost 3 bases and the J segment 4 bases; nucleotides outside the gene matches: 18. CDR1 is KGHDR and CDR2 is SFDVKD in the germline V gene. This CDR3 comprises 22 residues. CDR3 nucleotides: TGTGCCACCAGTGATGTACCCGATGCCGGGACTAGCGGGAGGGCCGGGGCAGATACGCAGTATTTT. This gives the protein CATSDVPDAGTSGRAGADTQYF.

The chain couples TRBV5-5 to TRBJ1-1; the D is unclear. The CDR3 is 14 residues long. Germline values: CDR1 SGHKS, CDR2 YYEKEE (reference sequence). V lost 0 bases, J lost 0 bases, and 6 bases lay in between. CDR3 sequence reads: CASSLGHLNTEAFF. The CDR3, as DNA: TGTGCCAGCAGCTTGGGACACTTGAACACTGAAGCTTTCTTT.

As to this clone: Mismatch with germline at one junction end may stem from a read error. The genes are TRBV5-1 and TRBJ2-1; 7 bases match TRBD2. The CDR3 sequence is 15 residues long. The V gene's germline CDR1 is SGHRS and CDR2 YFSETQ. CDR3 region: CASSLWRGYYNEQFF. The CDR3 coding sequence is TGTGCCAGCAGCTTGTGGCGGGGGTACTACAATGAGCAGTTCTTC.

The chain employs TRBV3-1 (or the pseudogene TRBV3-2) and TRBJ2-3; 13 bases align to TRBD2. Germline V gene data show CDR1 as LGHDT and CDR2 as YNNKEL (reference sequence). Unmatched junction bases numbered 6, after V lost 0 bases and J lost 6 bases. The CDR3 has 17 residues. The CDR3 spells CASSQDLGLAGVDTQYF. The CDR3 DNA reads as TGTGCCAGCAGCCAAGATCTCGGACTAGCGGGAGTTGATACGCAGTATTTT.